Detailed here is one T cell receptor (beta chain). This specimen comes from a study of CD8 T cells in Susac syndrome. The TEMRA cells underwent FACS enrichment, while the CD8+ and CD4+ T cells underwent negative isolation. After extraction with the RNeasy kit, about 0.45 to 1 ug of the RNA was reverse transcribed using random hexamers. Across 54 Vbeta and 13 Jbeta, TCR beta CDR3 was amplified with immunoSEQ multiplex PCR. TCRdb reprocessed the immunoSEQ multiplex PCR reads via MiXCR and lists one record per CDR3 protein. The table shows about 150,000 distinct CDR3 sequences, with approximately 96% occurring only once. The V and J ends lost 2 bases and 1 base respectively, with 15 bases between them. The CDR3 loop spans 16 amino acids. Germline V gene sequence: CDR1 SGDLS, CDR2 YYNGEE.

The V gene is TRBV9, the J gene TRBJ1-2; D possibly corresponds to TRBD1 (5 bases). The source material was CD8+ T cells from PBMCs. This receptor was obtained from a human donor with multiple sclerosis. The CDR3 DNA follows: TGTGCCAGCAGCGTCCGTGGTTCACAGGATAACTATGGCTACACCTTC. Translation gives CASSVRGSQDNYGYTF.